These 26 T cell receptor beta chains share one sample of origin, sequenced in a study of blood T cell repertoires in COVID-19. The protocol was immunoSEQ multiplex PCR, while the TCRdb copy is restricted to in-frame clones and leaves out a portion. The profile covers 75,000 to 100,000 clones, with approximately 87% appearing a single time and about 16% taken by the ten largest. Sequencing used peripheral blood. The receptors were gathered from a human donor in a cohort sampled during active COVID-19.

This chain connects TRBV19 to TRBJ1-2, with 7 bases identical to TRBD1. Germline CDR1 and CDR2: LNHDA and SQIVND (reference sequence). V trimming: 5 bases; J trimming: 4 bases; junction bases outside the gene matches: 7. The CDR3 is 14 amino acids. The CDR3 spells CASSVGTATYGYTF. The CDR3 nucleotides read TGTGCCAGTAGTGTGGGGACAGCAACCTATGGCTACACCTTC.

The V call is TRBV7-2, the J call TRBJ2-7; D is undetermined. Germline V lookup: CDR1 SGHTA, CDR2 FQGNSA. The CDR3 is made up of 13 amino acids. V dropped 3 bases and J dropped 3 bases, with 9 bases sitting between them. The CDR3 sequence: CASSFGSIYEQYF. The CDR3 DNA is TGTGCCAGCAGCTTTGGTAGCATCTACGAGCAGTACTTC.

The V call is TRBV15, the J call TRBJ2-1; D is unresolved. Germline V lookup: CDR1 LNHNV, CDR2 YYDKDF (reference sequence). This CDR3 contains 14 residues. V lost 4 bases to trimming and J lost 0 bases, with 7 bases between them. The chain's CDR3 is CATSTYFSYNEQFF. The CDR3 nucleotides read TGTGCCACCAGCACCTACTTCTCCTACAATGAGCAGTTCTTC.

The genes are TRBV27 and TRBJ2-7, with TRBD1 identical over 9 bases. CDR3 length equals 14 residues. Germline V CDR1 and CDR2: MNHEY, SMNVEV (reference sequence). J was trimmed by 6 bases and V by 6 bases; bases with no gene match: 9. The CDR3 coding sequence is TGTGCCAGCAGCATCCGGGACAGGGTAAGCGAGCAGTACTTC. Protein sequence: CASSIRDRVSEQYF.

The J gene is TRBJ1-2, the V gene TRBV28, with a tentative D call TRBD1 (5 bases). From germline, CDR1 is MDHEN and CDR2 SYDVKM. The CDR3 totals 14 residues. Trimming took 2 bases from V and 8 from J, leaving 15 bases between them. The CDR3 reads CASSLDKGLGGYTF. The CDR3 nucleotides are TGTGCCAGCAGTTTAGACAAGGGGCTGGGAGGCTACACCTTC.

This clone came up once. The chain employs TRBV4-1 and TRBJ1-1; maybe TRBD1 (5 bases). There are 16 residues in the CDR3. Germline-derived CDR1 and CDR2 are MGHRA and YSYEKL. Trimming cost V 0 bases and J 0 bases, with 11 bases left between them. The CDR3 is CASSQDPQGMNTEAFF. DNA for the CDR3: TGCGCCAGCAGCCAAGATCCTCAGGGAATGAACACTGAAGCTTTCTTT.

V and J are TRBV19 and TRBJ2-7; 10 bases match TRBD2. With V trimmed by 5 bases and J by 4 bases, 5 bases remained unmatched. CDR3 length: 14 amino acids. Per germline, CDR1 LNHDA and CDR2 SQIVND (reference sequence). This CDR3 reads CASSPLTSGYEQYF. The DNA of the CDR3 is TGTGCCAGTAGTCCCCTGACTAGCGGGTACGAGCAGTACTTC. The full variable domain, completed using reference TRBV19 and TRBJ2-7, is DGGITQSPKYLFRKEGQNVTLSCEQNLNHDAMYWYRQDPGQGLRLIYYSQIVNDFQKGDIAEGYSVSREKKESFPLTVTSAQKNPTAFYLCASSPLTSGYEQYFGPGTRLTVT.

The chain couples TRBV30 to TRBJ2-3, with TRBD1 identical over 7 bases. The CDR3 loop spans 12 amino acids. The germline V gene encodes CDR1 GTSNPN and CDR2 SVGIG (reference sequence). V shed 5 bases, J shed 4 bases, and the junction held 3 bases outside the gene matches. The CDR3 coding sequence is TGTGCCTGGTGGGACAGTCCAGATACGCAGTATTTT. Encoded protein: CAWWDSPDTQYF.

The table lists this clone with a count of one. The chain links TRBV28 to TRBJ1-2; 8 bases map to TRBD1. With 6 bases clipped from V and 5 bases from J, the junction kept 5 bases outside the gene matches. In germline, CDR1 is MDHEN, CDR2 SYDVKM. The CDR3 contains 13 residues. The CDR3 bases are TGTGCCAGCAGGCCCGGGACAGGATATGGCTACACCTTC. This encodes CASRPGTGYGYTF.

This sequence joins TRBV24-1 and TRBJ2-3; D ambiguous. Germline CDR1 and CDR2: KGHDR and SFDVKD. Trimming cost V 3 bases and J 0 bases, with 6 bases left between them. The CDR3 contains 14 residues. The CDR3 loop reads CATSDPTSTDTQYF. In DNA form, the CDR3 reads TGTGCCACCAGTGATCCGACTAGCACAGATACGCAGTATTTT.

The chain links TRBV21-1 to TRBJ1-5; no DNA check was done on the table's D call, TRBD1. TRBV21-1 is termed a pseudogene. The CDR3 extends over 14 amino acids. The DNA for the CDR3 is TGTGCCAGCAGCAAAGAGCAAGAACAGCCGCCCCAGCATTTT. This gives the protein CASSKEQEQPPQHF.

This clone was counted a few times. The chain recombines TRBV4-3 with TRBJ2-1; D is undetermined. Germline CDR1 LGHNA, CDR2 YSLEER. Trimming shortened V by 0 bases and J by 2 bases, and 8 bases separated the two germline ends. The CDR3 covers 15 residues. CDR3 sequence reads: CASSQEGRTYNEQFF. CDR3 nucleotides: TGCGCCAGCAGCCAAGAAGGCAGGACCTACAATGAGCAGTTCTTC.

This clone has just one count. The chain joins TRBV7-9 to TRBJ2-5; 8 positions agree with TRBD2. The trim removed 6 bases at V and 2 bases at J, leaving 5 bases unmatched. Germline CDR1 is SEHNR and CDR2 is FQNEAQ (reference sequence). This CDR3 has 14 residues. The CDR3 DNA follows: TGTGCCAGCAGAAAGCGGGGGCCTCAAGAGACCCAGTACTTC. This gives the protein CASRKRGPQETQYF.

This chain connects TRBV11-2 to TRBJ1-6; 8 bases fit TRBD1. The V and J ends lost 5 bases and 5 bases, in that order; junction bases with no gene match: 8. The CDR3 sequence is 16 residues long. Per the germline V gene, CDR1 is SGHAT and CDR2 is FQNNGV. The CDR3 sequence is CASSPTGAANNSPLHF. The CDR3 bases are TGTGCCAGCAGCCCGACAGGGGCTGCGAATAATTCACCCCTCCACTTT.

V is TRBV28 and J is TRBJ1-2, with TRBD1 as a possible D gene (5 bases). CDR3 length: 13 amino acids. Germline V gene data show CDR1 as MDHEN and CDR2 as SYDVKM. The V end lost 3 bases, the J end lost 4 bases, and 9 bases lay between the germline ends. CDR3 in amino acids: CASSLAGSYGYTF. For the CDR3, the DNA is TGTGCCAGCAGTTTGGCAGGGTCCTATGGCTACACCTTC.

The J gene is TRBJ2-1, the V gene TRBV2; 11 nucleotides line up with TRBD2. Germline values: CDR1 SNHLY, CDR2 FYNNEI. The junction had 14 bases not matched to a gene; V was cut back by 6 bases and J by 7 bases. There are 17 residues in the CDR3. This chain's CDR3 is CASSRTTLAGGSNEQFF. The CDR3 DNA follows: TGTGCCAGCAGCCGCACCACATTAGCGGGAGGGAGTAATGAGCAGTTCTTC.

The CDR3 DNA reads as TGCAGTGCTAGTCGCGGGGCCTCCTACAATGAGCAGTTCTTC. It encodes CSASRGASYNEQFF. This chain uses TRBV20-1 with TRBJ2-1; TRBD2 is a possible D gene (6 bases). CDR1 and CDR2 (germline): DFQATT, SNEGSKA (reference sequence). This CDR3 region has 14 residues. The V and J ends lost 3 bases and 0 bases respectively, with 9 bases between them.

The V call is TRBV2, the J call TRBJ2-7, with D possibly TRBD2 on 6 matching bases. Germline CDR1 and CDR2: SNHLY and FYNNEI. The CDR3 runs 14 residues. V was clipped by 7 bases and J by 2 bases, with 15 bases between them. The CDR3 sequence: CASILGGRTYEQYF. CDR3 bases: TGTGCCAGCATCCTGGGGGGAAGGACCTACGAGCAGTACTTC.

J is TRBJ2-7 and V is TRBV7-2, with 9 bases that match TRBD1. This CDR3 is built from 14 residues. Unmatched junction bases numbered 6, after V lost 5 bases and J lost 4 bases. Looked up from germline, CDR1 is SGHTA and CDR2 is FQGNSA. The CDR3 DNA sequence: TGTGCCAGCAGCGTCACAGGGGGCACGTACGAGCAGTACTTC. Amino acid sequence: CASSVTGGTYEQYF.

The chain couples TRBV7-6 to TRBJ1-1, with D possibly being TRBD1 (6 bases). V lost 1 base and J 3 bases, leaving 9 bases between the germline ends. Germline V gene sequence: CDR1 SGHVS, CDR2 FNYEAQ. This CDR3 region has 14 residues. The DNA of the CDR3 is TGTGCCAGCAGCTTAGTAGCAGGGGACACTGAAGCTTTCTTT. Translating gives CASSLVAGDTEAFF.

This rearrangement joins TRBV15 to TRBJ2-7; TRBD2 matches at 9 bases. V dropped 6 bases and J dropped 0; count of bases not matched to a gene: 3. Germline CDR1 LNHNV, CDR2 YYDKDF (reference sequence). CDR3 size: 14 residues. CDR3 DNA: TGTGCCACCAGAGGAGCGGGGGGCTCCTACGAGCAGTACTTC. It yields the protein CATRGAGGSYEQYF.

The chain couples TRBV24-1 to TRBJ2-3; a possible D gene is TRBD2 (5 bases). The CDR3 sequence is 15 residues long. The germline V gene has CDR1 KGHDR and CDR2 SFDVKD. The ends were cut back, 5 bases at V and 0 bases at J, with 11 bases in the middle. This CDR3 reads CATSASGSSTDTQYF. DNA of the CDR3: TGTGCCACCAGTGCGTCGGGGTCTAGCACAGATACGCAGTATTTT.

The count of this clone is one. The rearrangement uses TRBV2 and TRBJ1-2; D may be TRBD1 (6 bases). Germline CDR1 SNHLY, CDR2 FYNNEI. The CDR3 spans 14 residues. The ends were cut back, 6 bases at V and 4 bases at J, with 15 bases in the middle. The CDR3 DNA reads TGTGCCAGCAGCCGGGGCCAGGGGAGCTATGGCTACACCTTC. Its translation: CASSRGQGSYGYTF.

The genes are TRBV25-1 and TRBJ1-2; a possible D gene is TRBD1 (6 bases). Per germline, CDR1 MGHDK and CDR2 SYGVNS. Trimming shortened V by 0 bases and J by 2 bases, and 7 bases separated the two germline ends. The CDR3 loop spans 14 amino acids. CDR3 DNA sequence: TGTGCCAGCAGTGAATATGGGACAAACTATGGCTACACCTTC. Translation: CASSEYGTNYGYTF.

The rearrangement links TRBV7-3 to TRBJ2-1, with 15 bases identical to TRBD2. With 2 bases clipped from V and 8 bases from J, the junction kept 10 bases outside the gene matches. The germline V gene has CDR1 SGHTA and CDR2 FQGTGA. This CDR3 has 18 residues. The CDR3 loop is CASSLLAPGLAGGYEQFF. For the CDR3, the DNA is TGTGCCAGCAGCTTATTGGCCCCGGGACTAGCGGGAGGCTATGAGCAGTTCTTC. The variable domain in full, with the rest retrieved from reference TRBV7-3 and TRBJ2-1, is GAGVSQTPSNKVTEKGKYVELRCDPISGHTALYWYRQSLGQGPEFLIYFQGTGAADDSGLPNDRFFAVRPEGSVSTLKIQRTERGDSAVYLCASSLLAPGLAGGYEQFFGPGTRLTVL.

The rearrangement links TRBV2 to TRBJ2-1; the match to TRBD1 covers 9 bases. The CDR3 loop spans 13 amino acids. Germline trimming cut 1 base from V and 15 bases from J; bases unmatched to any gene: 7. Germline CDR1 and CDR2: SNHLY and FYNNEI. The CDR3 here is CASSEEGQGAGFF. DNA of the CDR3: TGTGCCAGCAGTGAAGAGGGACAGGGTGCCGGGTTCTTC.